This T cell receptor beta chain is drawn from a study of T cells after yellow fever vaccination. Study-wide findings and caveats: Clonotypes appearing in both CD4 and CD8 compartments existed, and their share was small.

TCRdb recomputed calls from the 5' RACE reads with MiXCR, one row per CDR3 protein. Of about 500,000 distinct CDR3 sequences in the sample, about 17% were seen once. This CDR3 is built from 15 residues. V gave up 0 bases and J gave up 6 bases, with 15 bases separating them. The V gene's germline CDR1 is SGHNT and CDR2 YYREEE (reference sequence). On this clonotype itself: The antigen is undetermined.

This TCR came from a man younger than 30 who received the YFV17D yellow fever vaccine. The chain employs TRBV5-4 and TRBJ1-1; no firm D call. Sequences were derived from PBMCs, sampled 4 to 6 days after the first yellow fever vaccination. CDR3 nucleotide sequence: TGTGCCAGCAGCTTGGGGGCGGCGGGGTTTGCTGAAGCTTTCTTT. This codes for CASSLGAAGFAEAFF.